This T cell receptor (beta chain) was found in a study of blood T cells in healthy people across ages. Primed by a sample-barcoded 5' primer and a J-beta primer mix, a second PCR proceeded for about 6 to 12 cycles. TCRdb re-called the 5' RACE reads through MiXCR, storing one row per CDR3 protein. Of roughly 800,000 distinct CDR3 sequences listed, approximately 25% are singletons. The CDR3 spans 14 residues. Germline CDR1 and CDR2: SGHAT and FQNNGV. Trimming took 5 bases from V and 3 from J, leaving 14 bases between them. The sample holds a few counts of this clonotype. These data also featured in a second study, about T cells of mothers and their children. That investigation notes: Normalized overlap was always slightly, never significantly, higher in related than unrelated mother-child pairs.

The rearrangement uses TRBV11-2 and TRBJ2-7; D is perhaps TRBD1 (8 bases). Sequencing was performed on blood. This TCR came from a boy younger than 18 in good health. The CDR3: CASSNTGGGYEQYF. The CDR3 DNA reads TGTGCCAGCAGCAATACAGGGGGGGGCTACGAGCAGTACTTC.